This record looks at one T cell receptor beta chain sequence and its context. Its antigen is unidentified. The data were obtained in a study of CD4 T cells in relation to SARS-CoV-2 and coronaviruses. Sequencing used immunoSEQ multiplex PCR; TCRdb keeps in-frame clones, though not all of them. The top ten clones hold more than 14% of a sample with about 24,000 clones, around 80% of them seen once. The junction had 4 bases not matched to a gene; V was cut back by 5 bases and J by 6 bases. This CDR3 is built from 14 residues. From germline, CDR1 is LNHDA and CDR2 SQIVND (reference sequence). Unexposed donor CD4+ T cells date from about 2011-2018, before the COVID-19 pandemic. The cells were cultured for about ten days before CD4+ T cells were isolated.

This chain uses TRBV19 with TRBJ1-6, with 7 bases matching TRBD1. The material sequenced was CD4+ T cells from PBMCs, cultured in vitro. The sequence was collected from a human donor in good health. CDR3 nucleotide sequence: TGTGCCAGTAGTTTGCAGGGGGTTAATTCACCCCTCCACTTT. This encodes CASSLQGVNSPLHF.